This T cell receptor (beta chain) appears in the sequencing data of a study of cytomegalovirus exposure and HLA in healthy donors (dated by TCRdb to about 2017). Regarding the complete study: According to an earlier analysis of around 600 of the donors, roughly 180 million T cells yielded 117 million unique TCR beta sequences and about 300 Gb of sequence data. Approximately 300 gigabases of sequencing data and some 85 million unique TCR sequences were included in an early release covering about 620 HLA-typed donors. Of the approximately 400 genotyped donors, approximately 83% fell in the genetic ancestry cluster associated with self-reported Caucasian donors. The study aimed to test whether signatures of past pathogen exposure could be identified by cataloging public T cell receptors. The study profiled the T cell repertoires of more than 500 subjects by immunosequencing and related them to cytomegalovirus serostatus. Besides the first cohort of hundreds of subjects, a separate validation cohort made up of over 95 different subjects was used. To predict cytomegalovirus infection status, the study combined high-throughput TCR immunosequencing, statistical association of individual TCRs with disease status, and machine learning. A later analysis re-analyzed previously published TCR beta repertoires from 600 to 850 donors and added high-resolution HLA genotyping to study TCR occurrence patterns. In the later analysis, no new phenotypic data were used to find candidate immune exposures; instead, reliance was placed on TCR beta sequences and their occurrence across donors. In an earlier analysis of 587 of the donors, high-throughput TCR beta sequencing was used to judge whether each TCR beta V gene segment behaved as functional or pseudogenic. Donor age, sex, ethnicity and CMV serostatus were compiled alongside the repertoire data. A later genetic analysis took genome-wide SNP genotypes for about 55% of the 666 donors and used that subset as a discovery cohort. Every discovery cohort repertoire had been produced on one sequencing platform. Class I and class II HLA loci were covered by the typing at four-digit resolution. The number of donors typed differed by locus, with about 620-630 for A, B, C, DRB1 and DQB1, around 560 for DQA1, nearly 610 for DPA1, and about 450 for DPB1. Because of strong linkage in the cohort, five DR-DQ haplotypes were treated as single units for association and clustering. Among under 450 genotyped donors of the cohort, an average of roughly 240,000 unique TCR beta nucleotide sequences were sequenced per donor, 15% to 20% of them non-productive. The full study reports these points: Compared with equally common non-associated chains, HLA-associated TCR beta chains in a later analysis were more clonally expanded and had lower generation probabilities. A later genetic analysis associated a missense DCLRE1C variant with V-gene and J-gene trimming of TCR beta chains, and an independent cohort replicated the association. A cluster of highly shared sequence variants was judged likely to be a technical artifact of the sequencing pipeline. Most TCR sequences were observed very rarely across donors, whereas some public TCRs were present in many individuals. In a later analysis, several top co-occurrence clusters were reported to appear linked to parvovirus B19, influenza, CMV and Epstein-Barr virus. Because HLA typing was missing for some donors at each locus, association tests included only the typed subset. The earlier analysis of fewer than 750 of the donors excluded around 17 rarely observed V segments, including chromosome 9 orphons, because counts were too low. The presence/absence analyses assumed that sequencing depth was roughly uniform across donors, and that assumption may not be true. According to the authors, the approach could potentially be generalized to other disease states and immunological phenotypes. Most CMV-associated TCR beta chains appeared to be HLA-restricted in a later analysis, and the HLA associations seemed to be driven largely by CMV exposure. Linkage disequilibrium might explain the correlated functional status among segregating V segments, but an unknown experimental factor could not be ruled out. In a later genetic analysis, fewer N-insertions in productive TCRs were reported among donors in an Asian-associated ancestry cluster than the roughly 700-donor mean. The classifier was reported to diagnose cytomegalovirus status with high specificity and sensitivity in both the original and validation cohorts. Specific HLA alleles were associated with 16,951 TCR beta sequences at a false discovery rate of 0.05 in a later analysis. A further reported finding was that TCR beta sequences accurately predicted the HLA-A and HLA-B alleles for most subjects in the first cohort. This cohort had only TCR beta chains sequenced, and the lack of alpha or paired-chain data limited which features could be detected. For the cohort, immune exposure information was limited to CMV serostatus. According to a later analysis, TCR association rates differed among HLA loci, with DRB1 alleles showing the most associated TCRs and HLA-C alleles showing the fewest. The study listed approximately 160 TCR beta chains as associated with cytomegalovirus. In vitro tests confirmed that a few of the cytomegalovirus-associated TCR beta chains recognize cytomegalovirus antigens. In an earlier analysis of around 600 of the donors, most TCR beta V segments appeared in productive rearrangements about 90% or about 30% of the time, broadly matching IMGT annotations. Strong co-occurrence of HLA alleles, especially DR and DQ, made assigning TCR associations to individual alleles difficult.

The cohort consisted of some 730 healthy bone marrow donors. At the time of sampling, every cohort member was nominally healthy, though immune exposures that went unrecorded were likely present. The donor tested CMV seronegative, placing the donor among the 350 or so seronegative members of the cohort. Every donor gave a peripheral blood sample, and the peripheral blood mononuclear cells from that sample were used for TCR beta sequencing. Genomic DNA was extracted from the blood cell samples with the Qiagen DNeasy Blood Extraction Kit. The receptor library was made with the immunoSEQ multiplex PCR assay. The multiplex PCR relied on a mix of 60 forward primers for TCR Vbeta segments and 13 reverse primers for TCR Jbeta segments. Amplification of the CDR3 region of rearranged TCR beta genes was performed with a multiplex PCR assay on genomic DNA. Amplified TCR beta libraries were sequenced as 87-base-pair reads on the Illumina HiSeq System. The study's own analysis went as follows. A later analysis counted about 80 million unique TCR beta chains across the 666 repertoires, and some 12 million of these chains were shared by at least two donors. Raw reads were error-corrected and collapsed into unique sequences by a nearest-neighbor algorithm in which closely related sequences were merged to remove PCR and sequencing errors. CDR3 sequences were aligned to IMGT reference sequences to assign V, D and J gene segments. Each retained sequence needed at least a six-nucleotide match to both a V gene segment and a J gene segment. Rearrangements were classified as productive when the CDR3 lacked stop codons and remained in frame with V and J, and all other rearrangements were classified as non-productive. CDR3 was defined by IMGT convention, running from the second conserved V-encoded cysteine to the conserved J-encoded phenylalanine. The earlier analysis of fewer than 750 of the donors excluded sequences that lacked an unambiguous match to a single V gene segment. An earlier analysis of around 600 of the donors classified V segments as functional when productive rearrangements were above 56.7% and as segregating when the standard deviation between donors was above 5%. A statistical classification framework was built to diagnose cytomegalovirus status from the catalog of TCR beta chain sequences. V and J gene assignment, in a later analysis, came from comparing TCR nucleotide sequences with IMGT/GENE-DB human TR gene sequences. Using the TCRdist pipeline, a later analysis assigned CDR3 sequences along with most-parsimonious VDJ recombination scenarios. In a later analysis, every TCR beta chain was defined by the combination of its CDR3 amino acid sequence and its V-gene family, and reads without a unique V-gene family were dropped. To address suspected cross-contamination and a sequencing artifact, a later analysis removed under 600 highly shared, low-generation-probability nucleotide sequences. For each public chain, a later analysis derived a clonal expansion index from normalized ranks of inferred template counts within each repertoire. Generation probabilities in a later analysis came from a VDJ recombination model fitted to out-of-frame rearrangements, and those results were checked against IGoR. A later analysis scored TCR-TCR, TCR-HLA and TCR-CMV co-occurrence with hypergeometric tests, applying a repertoire-size bias correction to TCR pairs. False discovery rates were estimated in a later analysis by permuting HLA or CMV assignments 20 times. In a later analysis, co-occurring TCRs were grouped using DBSCAN, with TCRdist sequence similarity added in when clustering inside HLA-allele-positive subsets. Repertoires with fewer than 30,000 or more than 120,000 public chains, plus five repertoires with anomalous nucleotide sharing, were excluded from co-occurrence clustering. This immuneACCESS table, as held by TCRdb, lists in-frame sequences with V and J called but not all clones. Of the missing ones, under half trace to an unresolved V gene in checked studies; the others have no known cause. V, J and clone size are taken as reported in that table, and D and trimming were inferred from the DNA itself. The sample yields 75,000 to 90,000 clones; over 65% were counted once. In total, the top ten clones hold 3% to 3.5% of the sample.

About this clone itself: The specificity of this receptor is unknown. Qualities for individual bases were not recorded, and no much larger clone is one base off.

The receptor was isolated from a man aged 50 or older in good health and CMV-seronegative. Sequencing was done on a sample of PBMCs.

CDR3 protein: CASRSRTSGVYEQYF. The nucleotide sequence is given as TGTGCCAGCAGGTCTCGGACTAGCGGAGTTTACGAGCAGTACTTC. The rearranged chain carries TRBV28 and TRBJ2-7; TRBD2 agrees with 10 junctional bases. According to the germline V gene, CDR1 reads MDHEN and CDR2 reads SYDVKM. The CDR3, from cysteine to phenylalanine, totals 15 residues. Kept here is only the CDR3 DNA, which spans 45 bases and is read in frame from base 1. V has 6 bases trimmed and J has 4 bases trimmed; junction bases matching no gene number 9.